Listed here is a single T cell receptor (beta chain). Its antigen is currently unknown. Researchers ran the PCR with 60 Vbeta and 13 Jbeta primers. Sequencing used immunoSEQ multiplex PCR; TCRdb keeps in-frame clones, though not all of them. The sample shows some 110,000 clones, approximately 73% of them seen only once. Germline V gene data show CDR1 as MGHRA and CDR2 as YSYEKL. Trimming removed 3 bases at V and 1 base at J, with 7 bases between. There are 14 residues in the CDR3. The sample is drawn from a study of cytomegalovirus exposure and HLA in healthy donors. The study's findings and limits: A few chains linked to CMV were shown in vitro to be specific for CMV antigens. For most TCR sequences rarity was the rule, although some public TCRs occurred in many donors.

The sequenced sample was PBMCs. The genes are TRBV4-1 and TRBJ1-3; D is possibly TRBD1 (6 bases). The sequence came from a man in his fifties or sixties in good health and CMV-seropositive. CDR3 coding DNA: TGCGCCAGCAGCCACACAGGGTCTGGAAACACCATATATTTT. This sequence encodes CASSHTGSGNTIYF.